This T cell receptor beta chain was identified during a study of CD8 T cells in ankylosing spondylitis. Germline values: CDR1 DFQATT, CDR2 SNEGSKA (reference sequence). The CDR3 runs 11 residues. The germline V and J ends were trimmed by 3 bases and 6 bases, with 8 bases remaining between them. TCRdb ran MiXCR on the 5' RACE reads and lists one entry per CDR3 protein. This table has tens of thousands of distinct CDR3 sequences, roughly 30% appearing once. There are a few counts of this clonotype. The clonotype originates from a male donor with ankylosing spondylitis or in good health (not recorded which). The sequencing input was blood, either unsorted or a sorted T cell fraction (not recorded which). The rearrangement joins TRBV20-1 to TRBJ1-1; D not certain. As DNA, the CDR3 is TGCAGTGCTAGTTGGTTGGCTGAAGCTTTCTTT. Protein: CSASWLAEAFF.